Presented here are 5 T cell receptor beta chains from one specimen sequenced in a study of T cell repertoires in ileal Crohn's disease. The method was immunoSEQ multiplex PCR; TCRdb's version includes in-frame clones alone and lacks a portion of them. The profile covers about 7,000 clones, with around 70% appearing a single time and less than 20% taken by the ten largest. The sequencing sample was made of ileal tissue. These receptors all come from an adult with Crohn's disease.

The chain carries TRBV5-1 and TRBJ1-3, with 10 nucleotides matching TRBD1. The CDR3 length is 16 residues. V lost 4 bases to trimming and J lost 3 bases; unmatched junction nucleotides: 7. CDR1 SGHRS and CDR2 YFSETQ come from the germline V gene. CDR3: CASSPQTGGSGNTIYF. Here the CDR3 DNA reads TGCGCCAGCAGCCCCCAGACAGGGGGCAGTGGAAACACCATATATTTT.

The chain carries TRBV2 and TRBJ2-3, with D perhaps matching TRBD1 (6 bases). The CDR3 has 14 amino acids. V lost 5 bases and J 1 base, leaving 10 bases between the germline ends. Germline V gene sequence: CDR1 SNHLY, CDR2 FYNNEI. DNA for the CDR3: TGTGCCAGCAGTCGACAGGAGGGCACAGATACGCAGTATTTT. It specifies CASSRQEGTDTQYF.

The chain is built from TRBV7-2 and TRBJ2-2; 13 bases match TRBD2. Per the germline V gene, CDR1 is SGHTA and CDR2 is FQGNSA. This CDR3 comprises 17 residues. The ends lost 5 bases at V and 1 base at J; junction bases unmatched: 4. The CDR3 nucleotides read TGTGCCAGCAGCGTGGGACTAGCGGGGATGAACACCGGGGAGCTGTTTTTT. Its translation is CASSVGLAGMNTGELFF.

The J gene is TRBJ2-1, the V gene TRBV5-6; D unclear. CDR1 is SGHDT and CDR2 is YYEEEE in the germline V gene. The V gene lost 4 bases and the J gene lost 0 bases, with 11 bases spanning the gap. The CDR3 has 15 amino acids. The CDR3 region has the DNA TGTGCCAGCAGCCCCCGGTTTCGCTCCTACAATGAGCAGTTCTTC. Its translation is CASSPRFRSYNEQFF.

The gene calls are TRBV4-3 and TRBJ1-5; 8 bases map to TRBD1. V was clipped by 2 bases and J by 7 bases; unmatched bases: 7. The length of the CDR3 is 15 residues. Germline CDR1 and CDR2: LGHNA and YSLEER. In DNA form, the CDR3 reads TGCGCCAGCAGCCAAATGACAGGGGTGCGACAGCCCCAGCATTTT. It is translated as CASSQMTGVRQPQHF.